This paragraph covers one TCR beta chain sequence. Its cognate antigen is unknown. CDR3 length: 13 residues. The sample is drawn from a study of CXCR3-negative and CXCR3-positive naive CD8 T cells. Study findings and constraints: The study found CXCR3 expression partially decreased after cryopreservation and ran most assays on fresh PBMCs.

Every CD8+ T cell subset underwent triplicate sorting at around 280,000 cells apiece. Naive cells were sorted as CD45RO-, CCR7+, CD27+ and CD95-. Libraries of TRB cDNA were made by 5' RACE and carried UMIs. TCRdb re-called the 5' RACE reads; every CDR3 protein appears as one record, without DNA. In all, the sample yields over 70,000 distinct CDR3 sequences. This TCR derives from a human donor in good health. Some clones in this sample may be carry-over from other donors' samples. The sequencing input was naive CXCR3- CD8+ T cells from blood. Subset of the sample: CD45RO-CCR7+CD27+CD95- naive CD8+ T cells lacking CXCR3 (TNR3-). This sequence joins TRBV12-3 or TRBV12-4 and TRBJ2-3; TCRdb gives TRBD1 as the D gene, but with no DNA this cannot be confirmed. This CDR3 is CASNTGGWDTQYF.